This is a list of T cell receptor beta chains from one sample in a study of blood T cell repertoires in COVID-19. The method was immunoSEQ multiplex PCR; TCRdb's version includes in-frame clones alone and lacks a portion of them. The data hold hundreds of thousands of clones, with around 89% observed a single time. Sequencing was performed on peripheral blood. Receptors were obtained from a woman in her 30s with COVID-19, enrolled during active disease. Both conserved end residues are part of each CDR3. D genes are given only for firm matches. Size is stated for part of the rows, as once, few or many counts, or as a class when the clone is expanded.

CASSFADRVRSPLHF TGTGCCAGCAGTTTCGCGGACAGGGTACGCTCACCCCTCCACTTT TRBJ1-6 TRBV28 - TRBD1
CASSPPGVHEQYF TGTGCCAGCAGCCCCCCGGGGGTCCACGAGCAGTACTTC TRBJ2-7 TRBV28 once -
CASSPRPGQGSGELFF TGTGCCAGCAGCCCCAGACCGGGACAGGGTTCCGGGGAGCTGTTTTTT TRBJ2-2 TRBV5-4 - TRBD1
CAISESGGLSNQPQHF TGTGCCATCAGTGAGTCGGGCGGGCTATCAAATCAGCCCCAGCATTTT TRBJ1-5 TRBV10-3 - -
CASSSVGQGAPYQPQHF TGTGCCAGCAGTTCCGTGGGACAGGGGGCCCCTTATCAGCCCCAGCATTTT TRBJ1-5 TRBV27 - TRBD1
CASSRDREEALHF TGTGCCAGTAGTCGGGACAGGGAAGAGGCCCTCCACTTT TRBJ1-6 TRBV19 - TRBD1
CASSYGAGKGETQYF TGTGCCAGCAGTTACGGGGCGGGGAAGGGTGAGACCCAGTACTTC TRBJ2-5 TRBV6-5 - -
CASSLSGGHPRTQYF TGCGCCAGCAGCCTGAGCGGGGGGCATCCCAGGACCCAGTACTTC TRBJ2-5 TRBV5-1 - TRBD2
CASSELTGVQEKLFF TGTGCCAGCAGTGAGTTAACGGGGGTTCAGGAAAAACTGTTTTTT TRBJ1-4 TRBV25-1 - -
CASKRGQGVQPQHF TGTGCCAGCAAAAGGGGACAGGGAGTCCAGCCCCAGCATTTT TRBJ1-5 TRBV6-6 - TRBD1
CASSLDSGGNQPQHF TGTGCCAGCAGCTTAGACAGCGGCGGCAATCAGCCCCAGCATTTT TRBJ1-5 TRBV7-2 - -
CASSWTSGRAQETQYF TGTGCCAGCAGCTGGACTAGCGGGAGAGCGCAAGAGACCCAGTACTTC TRBJ2-5 TRBV11-3 - TRBD2
CAWSGLAWNEQFF TGTGCCTGGAGTGGACTAGCGTGGAATGAGCAGTTCTTC TRBJ2-1 TRBV30 - TRBD2
CASSSGLGDGSLFF TGTGCCAGCAGCTCCGGACTAGGGGACGGTTCGCTGTTTTTT TRBJ2-2 TRBV7-9 - TRBD2
CASSQPQDAYTDTQYF TGTGCCAGCAGCCAACCCCAGGATGCCTACACAGATACGCAGTATTTT TRBJ2-3 TRBV4-2 once -
CASSERAALGELFF TGTGCCAGCAGTGAGCGGGCCGCGTTAGGGGAGCTGTTTTTT TRBJ2-2 TRBV2 - -
CASSLETGGAGNEQFF TGTGCCAGCAGCTTGGAGACGGGGGGGGCCGGGAATGAGCAGTTCTTC TRBJ2-1 TRBV5-6 - TRBD2
CATGARDGETQYF TGTGCCACAGGGGCGAGGGATGGGGAGACCCAGTACTTC TRBJ2-5 TRBV10-3 - -
CASSLARGGELFF TGTGCCAGCAGCTTAGCGCGTGGCGGGGAGCTGTTTTTT TRBJ2-2 TRBV11-3 - -
CASSIDRGGNQPQHF TGTGCCAGCAGCATAGACAGGGGAGGCAATCAGCCCCAGCATTTT TRBJ1-5 TRBV7-9 few TRBD1
CASSIVGQAIGELFF TGTGCCAGTAGTATAGTGGGCCAAGCTATCGGGGAGCTGTTTTTT TRBJ2-2 TRBV19 - -
CASSEYRVSSYNEQFF TGTGCCAGCAGCGAGTACAGGGTTAGCTCCTACAATGAGCAGTTCTTC TRBJ2-1 TRBV5-5 once -
CASSRRVGSQTDTQYF TGTGCCAGCAGCCGCAGGGTGGGATCACAGACAGATACGCAGTATTTT TRBJ2-3 TRBV11-3 - -
CASSPYRGGETQYF TGTGCCAGTAGTCCATACAGGGGGGGAGAGACCCAGTACTTC TRBJ2-5 TRBV19 - -
CASSRDRGPYGYTF TGCGCCAGCAGCAGGGACAGGGGACCCTATGGCTACACCTTC TRBJ1-2 TRBV4-3 once TRBD1
CASSYSYRHSGNTIYF TGTGCCAGCAGTTACTCGTACAGACACTCTGGAAACACCATATATTTT TRBJ1-3 TRBV6-5 - -
CASSLSVRAFNYGYTF TGTGCCAGCAGTTTATCGGTGCGGGCTTTTAACTATGGCTACACCTTC TRBJ1-2 TRBV27 - -
CASSYSGSSYNEQFF TGTGCCAGCAGTTATAGCGGGAGCTCCTACAATGAGCAGTTCTTC TRBJ2-1 TRBV2 - TRBD2
CASSLYLGAEETQYF TGTGCCAGCAGCTTATACTTAGGGGCCGAGGAGACCCAGTACTTC TRBJ2-5 TRBV7-9 - -
CASSHVGTSGSNGELFF TGCGCCAGCAGCCATGTAGGGACTAGCGGGAGTAACGGGGAGCTGTTTTTT TRBJ2-2 TRBV5-1 - TRBD2
CASSESGGRYNEQFF TGTGCCAGCAGTGAGTCAGGGGGCCGGTACAATGAGCAGTTCTTC TRBJ2-1 TRBV6-1 - TRBD1
CASSTLSATNEKLFF TGTGCCAGTAGTACCCTATCCGCAACTAATGAAAAACTGTTTTTT TRBJ1-4 TRBV19 once -
CASSSIGGGLEAFF TGTGCCAGCAGCTCCATAGGGGGGGGGTTGGAAGCTTTCTTT TRBJ1-1 TRBV5-4 - -
CASSRDRGVSNQPQHF TGTGCCAGCAGCCGTGACAGGGGGGTGAGCAATCAGCCCCAGCATTTT TRBJ1-5 TRBV6-2/TRBV6-3 - TRBD1
CASSWGDSRRETQYF TGCGCCAGCAGCTGGGGGGACTCCAGACGAGAGACCCAGTACTTC TRBJ2-5 TRBV5-1 - -
CATSDGTGNNEQFF TGTGCCACCAGCGATGGGACAGGGAATAATGAGCAGTTCTTC TRBJ2-1 TRBV15 - TRBD1
CASSPGHRSSSGNTIYF TGTGCCAGCAGCCCAGGCCACAGGAGCAGCTCTGGAAACACCATATATTTT TRBJ1-3 TRBV7-9 once -
CASSPPGDGNQPQHF TGTGCCAGCTCACCACCCGGAGACGGGAATCAGCCCCAGCATTTT TRBJ1-5 TRBV18 - -
CAIRYTSSGGLNEQFF TGTGCCATCAGGTACACTTCTAGCGGGGGCTTGAATGAGCAGTTCTTC TRBJ2-1 TRBV10-3 - TRBD2
CASSQVIVWRRYEQYF TGCGCCAGCAGCCAAGTTATTGTGTGGAGGAGGTACGAGCAGTACTTC TRBJ2-7 TRBV4-1 - -
CASILRRGATNEKLFF TGTGCCAGTATCCTCCGCAGGGGGGCAACTAATGAAAAACTGTTTTTT TRBJ1-4 TRBV19 - TRBD1
CASSQETGGTYEQYF TGTGCCAGCAGCCAAGAGACAGGGGGGACCTACGAGCAGTACTTC TRBJ2-7 TRBV14 - TRBD1
CASSAGGLPYNEQFF TGTGCCAGCAGCGCGGGAGGTCTCCCCTACAATGAGCAGTTCTTC TRBJ2-1 TRBV9 - TRBD2
CSGGNYNEQFF TGCAGTGGAGGGAACTACAATGAGCAGTTCTTC TRBJ2-1 TRBV20-1 - -
CASSLLRSKAGHMNTEAFF TGTGCCAGCAGTTTATTACGCTCTAAAGCTGGGCACATGAACACTGAAGCTTTCTTT TRBJ1-1 TRBV28 - -
CASSQVDTGIGGYTF TGTGCCAGCAGCCAAGTCGATACGGGGATTGGTGGCTACACCTTC TRBJ1-2 TRBV4-2 once -